The clone carrying this TCR beta chain was seen only a few times. The antigen is unknown. This specimen belongs to a study of blood T cells in healthy people across ages. With a J-beta primer mix and a sample-barcoded 5' primer, a second PCR ran about 7 to 12 cycles. TCRdb independently ran MiXCR on the 5' RACE reads; one entry per CDR3 protein. The table shows roughly 1.9 million distinct CDR3 sequences, with approximately 39% occurring only once. Each individual donor underwent a draw of ten milliliters of peripheral blood. Germline V lookup: CDR1 DFQATT, CDR2 SNEGSKA (reference sequence). The CDR3 is 15 amino acids. The V segment lost 2 bases and the J segment 2 bases; nucleotides outside the gene matches: 5. Findings and limits, study-wide: TCR beta diversity, measured per million T cells, fell in a roughly linear way with age.

The V and J genes are TRBV20-1 and TRBJ2-3; 9 bases map to TRBD2. The sequenced material came from blood. The TCR sequence derives from a human donor in good health. CDR3 in DNA: TGCAGTGCTAGAATATCTAGCGGGATCACAGATACGCAGTATTTT. This translates into CSARISSGITDTQYF.